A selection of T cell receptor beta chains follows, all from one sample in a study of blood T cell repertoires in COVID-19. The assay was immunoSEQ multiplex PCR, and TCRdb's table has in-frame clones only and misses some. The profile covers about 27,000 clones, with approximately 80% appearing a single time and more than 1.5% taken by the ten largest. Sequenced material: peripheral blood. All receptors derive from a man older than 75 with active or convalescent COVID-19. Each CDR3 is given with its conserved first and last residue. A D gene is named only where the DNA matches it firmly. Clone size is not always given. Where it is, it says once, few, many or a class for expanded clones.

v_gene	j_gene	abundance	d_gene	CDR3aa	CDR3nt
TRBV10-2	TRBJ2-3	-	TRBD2	CASSAPGTRSLDTQYF	TGCGCCAGCAGTGCACCCGGGACTAGATCTTTAGATACGCAGTATTTT
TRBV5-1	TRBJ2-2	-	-	CASRSGQNTGELFF	TGCGCCAGCAGGTCGGGACAGAACACCGGGGAGCTGTTTTTT
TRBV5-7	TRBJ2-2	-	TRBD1	CASSLGGPRDRVNTGELFF	TGTGCCAGCAGCCTCGGGGGGCCCCGGGACAGGGTGAACACCGGGGAGCTGTTTTTT
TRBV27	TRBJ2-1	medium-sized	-	CASSDVRSYNEQFF	TGTGCCAGCAGCGACGTGCGGTCCTACAATGAGCAGTTCTTC
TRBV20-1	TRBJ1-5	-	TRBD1	CSAGQGQPQHF	TGCAGTGCTGGACAGGGCCAGCCCCAGCATTTT
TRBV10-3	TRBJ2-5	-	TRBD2	CAISDSSGLLETQYF	TGTGCCATCAGTGACTCTAGCGGCCTTTTGGAGACCCAGTACTTC
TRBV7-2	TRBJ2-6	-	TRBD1	CASSLGTGGSGANVLTF	TGTGCCAGCAGCTTGGGGACAGGGGGCTCTGGGGCCAACGTCCTGACTTTC
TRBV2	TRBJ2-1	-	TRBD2	CASREGTSGGEQFF	TGTGCCAGCAGGGAAGGGACTAGCGGGGGTGAGCAGTTCTTC
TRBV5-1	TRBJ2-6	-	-	CASSLYSGANVLTF	TGCGCCAGCAGCTTGTACTCCGGGGCCAACGTCCTGACTTTC
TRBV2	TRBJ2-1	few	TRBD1	CATKGQGGPNEQFF	TGTGCCACCAAGGGACAGGGAGGGCCCAATGAGCAGTTCTTC
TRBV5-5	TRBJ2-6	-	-	CASSLWAISSGANVLTF	TGTGCCAGCAGCTTGTGGGCCATTAGCTCTGGGGCCAACGTCCTGACTTTC
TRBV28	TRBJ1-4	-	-	CASSSEEEKLFF	TGTGCCAGCAGTTCGGAGGAGGAAAAACTGTTTTTT
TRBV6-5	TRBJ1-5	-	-	CASRREGGNQPQHF	TGTGCCAGCAGACGGGAGGGGGGCAATCAGCCCCAGCATTTT
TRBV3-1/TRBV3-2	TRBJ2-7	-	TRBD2	CASSPDSGREGEQYF	TGTGCCAGCAGCCCGGATAGCGGGAGGGAAGGGGAGCAGTACTTC
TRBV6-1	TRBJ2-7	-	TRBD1	CASSEQTPGQGPHEQYF	TGTGCCAGCAGTGAGCAAACACCGGGACAGGGGCCCCACGAGCAGTACTTC
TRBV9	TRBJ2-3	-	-	CASSVTTSTDTQYF	TGTGCCAGCAGCGTCACAACGTCCACAGATACGCAGTATTTT
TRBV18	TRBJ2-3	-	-	CASSPAVHGSFSTDTQYF	TGTGCCAGCTCACCAGCGGTCCACGGGTCTTTTAGCACAGATACGCAGTATTTT
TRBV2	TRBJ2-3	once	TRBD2	CASSRGDDTQYF	TGTGCCAGCAGTCGGGGGGATGATACGCAGTATTTT
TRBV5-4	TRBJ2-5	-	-	CASSLGGGREETQYF	TGTGCCAGCAGCTTGGGCGGCGGCCGGGAAGAGACCCAGTACTTC
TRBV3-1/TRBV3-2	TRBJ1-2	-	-	CASSQDPRGLGYGYTF	TGTGCCAGCAGCCAAGATCCGCGGGGGCTGGGCTATGGCTACACCTTC
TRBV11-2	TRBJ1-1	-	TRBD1	CASSLGYRGEAFF	TGTGCCAGCAGCTTAGGATACAGGGGTGAAGCTTTCTTT
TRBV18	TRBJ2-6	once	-	CASSPPTGSGANVLTF	TGTGCCAGCTCACCACCTACAGGGTCCGGGGCCAACGTCCTGACTTTC
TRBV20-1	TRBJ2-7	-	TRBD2	CSASLFGAGGEQYF	TGCAGTGCTAGTCTTTTTGGGGCGGGGGGCGAGCAGTACTTC
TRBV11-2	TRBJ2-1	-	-	CASSSGRSYNEQFF	TGTGCCAGCAGCTCCGGGAGATCCTACAATGAGCAGTTCTTC
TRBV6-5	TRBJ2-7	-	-	CASSMVSRQPYEQYF	TGTGCCAGCAGTATGGTGTCGAGGCAACCCTACGAGCAGTACTTC
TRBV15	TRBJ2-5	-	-	CATSRIRQAPSGTQYF	TGTGCCACCAGCAGGATAAGGCAAGCGCCATCGGGGACCCAGTACTTC
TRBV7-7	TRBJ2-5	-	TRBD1	CASSLGQGKETQYF	TGTGCTAGCAGCTTGGGACAGGGTAAAGAGACCCAGTACTTC
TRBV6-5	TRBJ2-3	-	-	CASRDSGPADTQYF	TGTGCCAGCAGGGACAGTGGGCCGGCAGATACGCAGTATTTT
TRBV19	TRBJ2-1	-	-	CASIGLGYNEQFF	TGTGCCAGTATAGGACTTGGCTACAATGAGCAGTTCTTC
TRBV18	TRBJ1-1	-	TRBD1	CASSPPGGSSTEAFF	TGTGCCAGCTCACCACCAGGGGGCTCTTCGACTGAAGCTTTCTTT
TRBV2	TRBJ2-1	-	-	CASSENMINEQFF	TGTGCCAGCAGTGAAAACATGATCAATGAGCAGTTCTTC
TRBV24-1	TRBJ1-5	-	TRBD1	CATSAQGGNQPQHF	TGTGCCACCAGTGCACAGGGGGGAAATCAGCCCCAGCATTTT
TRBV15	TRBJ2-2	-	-	CATSRDLSFLSGELFF	TGTGCCACCAGCAGAGATCTAAGTTTTCTGTCCGGGGAGCTGTTTTTT
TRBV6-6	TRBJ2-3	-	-	CASSREADTQYF	TGTGCCAGCAGCCGCGAAGCAGATACGCAGTATTTT
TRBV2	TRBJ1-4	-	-	CASREVGREKLFF	TGTGCCAGCAGGGAGGTTGGTCGTGAAAAACTGTTTTTT
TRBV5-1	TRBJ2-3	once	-	CASRRDTSTDTQYF	TGCGCCAGCAGACGGGACACTAGCACAGATACGCAGTATTTT
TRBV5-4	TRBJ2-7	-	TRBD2	CASSPGLVRSYEQYF	TGTGCCAGCAGCCCGGGACTAGTTAGGTCCTACGAGCAGTACTTC
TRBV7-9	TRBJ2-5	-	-	CASGVGAKETQYF	TGTGCCAGCGGTGTGGGGGCCAAAGAGACCCAGTACTTC
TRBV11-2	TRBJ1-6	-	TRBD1	CASSHGQVLHF	TGTGCCAGCAGCCACGGACAGGTCCTCCACTTT
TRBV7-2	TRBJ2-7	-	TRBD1	CASSLRQGMNEQYF	TGTGCCAGCAGCCTGAGACAGGGTATGAACGAGCAGTACTTC
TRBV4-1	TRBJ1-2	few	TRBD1	CASSRKSPLTGGDYGYTF	TGCGCCAGCAGCCGAAAAAGTCCCTTAACAGGGGGAGACTATGGCTACACCTTC
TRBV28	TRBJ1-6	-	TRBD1	CASRQGGSPLHF	TGTGCCAGCCGACAGGGAGGCTCACCCCTCCACTTT
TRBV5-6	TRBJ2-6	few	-	CASSLVVSGANVLTF	TGTGCCAGCAGCTTGGTAGTCTCTGGGGCCAACGTCCTGACTTTC
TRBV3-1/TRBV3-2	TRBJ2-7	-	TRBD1	CASSQPPGTGGDEQYF	TGTGCCAGCAGCCAACCCCCCGGGACAGGGGGCGACGAGCAGTACTTC
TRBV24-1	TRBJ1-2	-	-	CATKSPGYTF	TGTGCCACCAAATCTCCTGGCTACACCTTC
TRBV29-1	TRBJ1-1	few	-	CSVERVGRSEAFF	TGCAGCGTTGAGCGCGTGGGGAGGTCTGAAGCTTTCTTT
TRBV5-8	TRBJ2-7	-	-	CASGHRRAYSYEQYF	TGTGCCAGCGGGCACCGGAGGGCTTACTCCTACGAGCAGTACTTC
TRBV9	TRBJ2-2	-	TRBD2	CASSVDGPGGGDTGELFF	TGTGCCAGCAGCGTAGACGGGCCAGGCGGGGGGGACACCGGGGAGCTGTTTTTT